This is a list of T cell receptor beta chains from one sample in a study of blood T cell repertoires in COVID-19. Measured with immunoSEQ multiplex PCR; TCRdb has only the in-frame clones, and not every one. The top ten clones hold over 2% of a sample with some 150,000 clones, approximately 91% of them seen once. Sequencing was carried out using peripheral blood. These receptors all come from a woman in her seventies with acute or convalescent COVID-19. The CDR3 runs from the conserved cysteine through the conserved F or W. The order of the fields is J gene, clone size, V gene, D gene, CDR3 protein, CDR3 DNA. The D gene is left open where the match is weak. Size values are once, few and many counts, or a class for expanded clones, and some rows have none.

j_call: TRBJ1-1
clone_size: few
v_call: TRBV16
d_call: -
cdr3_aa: CASSQVRQGKFSEAFF
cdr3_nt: TGTGCCAGCAGCCAAGTGCGGCAGGGGAAGTTTTCTGAAGCTTTCTTT

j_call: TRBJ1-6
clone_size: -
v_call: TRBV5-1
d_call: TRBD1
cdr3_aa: CASSLGTGGLSGNSPLHF
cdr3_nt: TGCGCCAGCAGCTTGGGGACAGGGGGTTTATCAGGCAATTCACCCCTCCACTTT

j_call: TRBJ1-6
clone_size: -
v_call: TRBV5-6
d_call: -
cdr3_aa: CASSLTGVYNSPLHF
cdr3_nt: TGTGCCAGCAGCTTGACAGGAGTTTATAATTCACCCCTCCACTTT

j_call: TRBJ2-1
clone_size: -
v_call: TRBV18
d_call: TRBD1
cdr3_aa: CASSVGGTGVRPNEQFF
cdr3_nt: TGTGCCAGCTCAGTAGGGGGGACAGGGGTTCGTCCCAATGAGCAGTTCTTC

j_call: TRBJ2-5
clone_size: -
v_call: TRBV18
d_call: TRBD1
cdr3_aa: CASSPETGKETQYF
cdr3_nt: TGTGCCAGCTCACCGGAGACAGGGAAAGAGACCCAGTACTTC

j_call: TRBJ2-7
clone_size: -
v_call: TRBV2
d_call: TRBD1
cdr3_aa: CASRAGQAWNNEQYF
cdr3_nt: TGTGCCAGCAGGGCGGGACAGGCCTGGAACAACGAGCAGTACTTC

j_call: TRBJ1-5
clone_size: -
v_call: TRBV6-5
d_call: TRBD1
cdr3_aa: CASSRDRASNQPQHF
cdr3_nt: TGTGCCAGCAGCCGAGACAGGGCTAGCAATCAGCCCCAGCATTTT

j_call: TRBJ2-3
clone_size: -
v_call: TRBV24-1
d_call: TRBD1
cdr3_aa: CATSDLRQGRTDTQYF
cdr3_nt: TGTGCCACCAGTGATTTGCGACAGGGCCGCACAGATACGCAGTATTTT

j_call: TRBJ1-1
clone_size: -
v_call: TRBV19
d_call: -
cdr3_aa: CASSSQLALGANTEAFF
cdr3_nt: TGTGCCAGTAGTTCTCAATTGGCTCTGGGAGCGAACACTGAAGCTTTCTTT

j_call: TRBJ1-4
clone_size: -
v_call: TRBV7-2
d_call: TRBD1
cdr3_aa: CASSLAAYRGPTNEKLFF
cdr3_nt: TGTGCCAGCAGCTTAGCGGCATACAGGGGACCTACTAATGAAAAACTGTTTTTT

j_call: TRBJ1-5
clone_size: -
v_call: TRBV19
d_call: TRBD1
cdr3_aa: CASRTTGVSNQPQHF
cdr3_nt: TGTGCCAGTAGGACTACAGGGGTCAGCAATCAGCCCCAGCATTTT

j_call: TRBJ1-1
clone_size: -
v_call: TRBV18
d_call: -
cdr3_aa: CASSPLGAQGLNTEAFF
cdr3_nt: TGTGCCAGCTCACCATTGGGGGCTCAGGGTCTGAACACTGAAGCTTTCTTT

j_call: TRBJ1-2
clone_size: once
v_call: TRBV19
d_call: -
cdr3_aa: CASRDLARGYTF
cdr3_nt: TGTGCCAGTAGGGATTTGGCCAGGGGCTACACCTTC

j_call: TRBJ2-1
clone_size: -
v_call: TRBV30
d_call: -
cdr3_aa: CAWKLGGAIGEQFF
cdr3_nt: TGTGCCTGGAAGCTAGGGGGGGCCATCGGTGAGCAGTTCTTC

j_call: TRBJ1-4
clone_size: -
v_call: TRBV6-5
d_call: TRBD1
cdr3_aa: CASGRHRGDYEKLFF
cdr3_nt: TGTGCCAGCGGACGACACAGGGGAGATTATGAAAAACTGTTTTTT

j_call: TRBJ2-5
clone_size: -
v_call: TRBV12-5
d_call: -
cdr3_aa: CASGRGGGTAQETQYF
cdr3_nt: TGTGCTAGTGGTCGTGGAGGGGGCACGGCTCAAGAGACCCAGTACTTC

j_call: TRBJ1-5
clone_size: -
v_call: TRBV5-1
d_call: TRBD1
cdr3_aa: CASSLLGDSYQPQHF
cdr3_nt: TGCGCCAGCAGCTTGTTAGGGGACAGCTATCAGCCCCAGCATTTT

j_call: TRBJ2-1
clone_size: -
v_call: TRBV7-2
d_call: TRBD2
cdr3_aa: CASSLGLASYNEQFF
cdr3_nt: TGTGCCAGCAGCTTAGGACTAGCGTCCTACAATGAGCAGTTCTTC

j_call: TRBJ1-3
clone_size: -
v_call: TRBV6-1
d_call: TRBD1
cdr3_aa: CASTTDRGLGNTIYF
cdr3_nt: TGTGCCAGCACTACGGACAGGGGTCTTGGAAACACCATATATTTT

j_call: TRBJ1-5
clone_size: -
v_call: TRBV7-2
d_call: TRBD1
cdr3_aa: CASSFSGTGPNQPQHF
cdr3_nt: TGTGCCAGCAGCTTCAGTGGGACAGGACCCAATCAGCCCCAGCATTTT

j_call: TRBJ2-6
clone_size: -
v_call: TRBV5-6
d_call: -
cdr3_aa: CASSLSSGANVLTF
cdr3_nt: TGTGCCAGCAGCTTGTCATCTGGGGCCAACGTCCTGACTTTC

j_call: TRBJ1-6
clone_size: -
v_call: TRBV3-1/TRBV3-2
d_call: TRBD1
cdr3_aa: CASTLGTGPNDSPLHF
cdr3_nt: TGTGCCAGCACCCTCGGGACAGGACCAAACGATTCACCCCTCCACTTT

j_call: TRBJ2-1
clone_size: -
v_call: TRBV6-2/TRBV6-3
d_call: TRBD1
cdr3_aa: CASSRQGFSYNEQFF
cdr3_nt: TGTGCCAGCAGCCGACAGGGCTTTTCCTACAATGAGCAGTTCTTC

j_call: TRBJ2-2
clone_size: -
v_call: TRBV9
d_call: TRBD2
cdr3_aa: CASSERLAGETNTGELFF
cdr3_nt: TGTGCCAGCAGCGAGCGACTAGCGGGGGAAACGAACACCGGGGAGCTGTTTTTT

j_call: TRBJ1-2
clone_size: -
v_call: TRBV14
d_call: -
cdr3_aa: CASSPGRANYGYTF
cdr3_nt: TGTGCCAGCAGCCCGGGCAGGGCCAACTATGGCTACACCTTC

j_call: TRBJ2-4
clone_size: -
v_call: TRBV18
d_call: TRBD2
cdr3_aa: CASSPPGLAGMNIQYF
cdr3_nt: TGTGCCAGCTCACCCCCGGGACTAGCGGGGATGAACATTCAGTACTTC

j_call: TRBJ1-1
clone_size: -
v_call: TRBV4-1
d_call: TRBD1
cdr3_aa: CASSPGQGHEAFF
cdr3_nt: TGCGCCAGCAGCCCAGGACAGGGACATGAAGCTTTCTTT

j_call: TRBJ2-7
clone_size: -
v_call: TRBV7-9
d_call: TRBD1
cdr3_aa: CASSLKGTDSYEQYF
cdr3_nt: TGTGCCAGCAGCTTAAAGGGGACAGATTCCTACGAGCAGTACTTC

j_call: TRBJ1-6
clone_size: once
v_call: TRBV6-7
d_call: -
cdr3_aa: CASSYDRNTYNSPLHF
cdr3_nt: TGTGCCAGCAGTTACGACAGAAACACCTATAATTCACCCCTCCACTTT

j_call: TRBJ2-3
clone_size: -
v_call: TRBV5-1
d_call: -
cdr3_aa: CASSLDSAFSTDTQYF
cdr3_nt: TGCGCCAGCAGCTTAGATAGCGCGTTCAGCACAGATACGCAGTATTTT

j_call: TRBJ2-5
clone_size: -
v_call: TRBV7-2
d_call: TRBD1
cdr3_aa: CASSRDRGIKETQYF
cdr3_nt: TGTGCCAGCAGCAGGGACAGGGGAATAAAAGAGACCCAGTACTTC

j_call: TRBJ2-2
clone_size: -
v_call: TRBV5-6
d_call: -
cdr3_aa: CASSFLSGQMNTGELFF
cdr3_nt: TGTGCCAGCAGCTTTCTCTCAGGACAGATGAACACCGGGGAGCTGTTTTTT

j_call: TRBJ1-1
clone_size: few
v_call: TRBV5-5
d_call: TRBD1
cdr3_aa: CASSLLQGASTEAFF
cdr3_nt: TGTGCCAGCAGCCTACTACAGGGGGCGTCCACTGAAGCTTTCTTT

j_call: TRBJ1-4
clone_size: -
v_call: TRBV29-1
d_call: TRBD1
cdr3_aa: CSVPSPGTGNLREKLFF
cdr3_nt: TGCAGCGTACCAAGTCCCGGGACAGGGAATTTGCGGGAAAAACTGTTTTTT

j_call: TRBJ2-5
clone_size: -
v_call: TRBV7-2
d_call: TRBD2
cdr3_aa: CASSLAGRGETQYF
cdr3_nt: TGTGCCAGCAGCTTGGCGGGGAGGGGAGAGACCCAGTACTTC

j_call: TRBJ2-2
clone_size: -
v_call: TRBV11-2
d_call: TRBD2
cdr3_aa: CASSSPGLAGGWAGELFF
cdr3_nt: TGTGCCAGCAGCTCACCGGGACTAGCGGGGGGATGGGCCGGGGAGCTGTTTTTT

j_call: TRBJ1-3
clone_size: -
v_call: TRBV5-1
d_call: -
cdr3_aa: CASSLYDKVSGNTIYF
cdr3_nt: TGCGCCAGCAGCTTATACGACAAAGTCTCTGGAAACACCATATATTTT

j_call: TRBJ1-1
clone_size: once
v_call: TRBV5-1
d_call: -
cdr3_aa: CASSLAKGMNTEAFF
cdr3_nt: TGCGCCAGCAGCTTGGCCAAGGGGATGAACACTGAAGCTTTCTTT

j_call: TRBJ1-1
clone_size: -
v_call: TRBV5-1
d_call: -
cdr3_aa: CASSSRENTEAFF
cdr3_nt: TGCGCCAGCAGCTCTCGGGAGAACACTGAAGCTTTCTTT

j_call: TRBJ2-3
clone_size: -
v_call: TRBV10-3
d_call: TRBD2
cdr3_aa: CAISEGTSGFTDTQYF
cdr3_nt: TGTGCCATCAGTGAGGGGACTAGCGGATTCACAGATACGCAGTATTTT

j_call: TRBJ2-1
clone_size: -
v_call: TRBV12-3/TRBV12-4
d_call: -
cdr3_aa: CASSFVIQEQFF
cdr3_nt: TGTGCCAGCAGTTTTGTAATCCAGGAGCAGTTCTTC

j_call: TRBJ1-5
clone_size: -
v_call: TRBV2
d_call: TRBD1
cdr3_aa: CASSRETGRQPQHF
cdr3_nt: TGTGCCAGCAGCAGGGAGACAGGGAGGCAGCCCCAGCATTTT

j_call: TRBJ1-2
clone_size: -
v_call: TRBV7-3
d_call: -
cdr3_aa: CASSPGPGGGYGYTF
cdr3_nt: TGTGCCAGCAGCCCCGGGCCGGGAGGAGGCTATGGCTACACCTTC

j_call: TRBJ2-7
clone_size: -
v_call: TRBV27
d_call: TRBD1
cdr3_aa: CASRARDRFTYEQYF
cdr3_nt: TGTGCCAGCAGGGCAAGGGACAGGTTCACCTACGAGCAGTACTTC

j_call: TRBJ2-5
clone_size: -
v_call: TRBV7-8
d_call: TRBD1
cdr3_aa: CASSLTGVIGETQYF
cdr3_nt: TGTGCCAGCAGCCTCACAGGGGTTATAGGCGAGACCCAGTACTTC

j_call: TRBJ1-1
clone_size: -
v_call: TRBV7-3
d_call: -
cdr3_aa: CASSAEMNTEAFF
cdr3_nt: TGTGCCAGCAGCGCTGAGATGAACACTGAAGCTTTCTTT

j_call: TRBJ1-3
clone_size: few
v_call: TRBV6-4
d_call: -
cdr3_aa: CASTAPPARGLQNSGNTIYF
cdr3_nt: TGTGCCAGCACCGCACCCCCCGCCCGGGGTCTTCAAAACTCTGGAAACACCATATATTTT

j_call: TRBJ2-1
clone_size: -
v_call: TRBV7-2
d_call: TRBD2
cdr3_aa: CASTQRGGRYNEQFF
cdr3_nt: TGTGCCAGCACACAGCGGGGGGGCAGGTACAATGAGCAGTTCTTC

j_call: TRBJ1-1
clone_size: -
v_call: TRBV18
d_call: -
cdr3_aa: CASSPGRREAFF
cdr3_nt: TGTGCCAGCTCACCCGGACGGAGGGAAGCTTTCTTT

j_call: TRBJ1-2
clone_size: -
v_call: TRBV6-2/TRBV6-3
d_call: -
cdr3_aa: CASSRTVANYGYTF
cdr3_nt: TGTGCCAGCAGCCGGACAGTAGCTAACTATGGCTACACCTTC

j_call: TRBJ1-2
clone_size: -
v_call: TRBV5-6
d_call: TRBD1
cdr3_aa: CASSFTGTGWTIYGYTF
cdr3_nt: TGTGCCAGCAGCTTTACCGGGACAGGGTGGACGATCTATGGCTACACCTTC

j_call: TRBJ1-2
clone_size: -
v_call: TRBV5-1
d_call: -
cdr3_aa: CASSLTGEYAGYTF
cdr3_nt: TGCGCCAGCAGCTTGACAGGAGAGTACGCTGGCTACACCTTC

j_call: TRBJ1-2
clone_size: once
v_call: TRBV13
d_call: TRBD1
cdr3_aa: CASSLRLGQSYGYTF
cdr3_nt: TGTGCCAGCAGCTTACGCTTGGGACAGAGCTATGGCTACACCTTC

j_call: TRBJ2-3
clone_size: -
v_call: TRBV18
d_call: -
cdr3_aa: CASRFFGDTDTQYF
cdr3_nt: -

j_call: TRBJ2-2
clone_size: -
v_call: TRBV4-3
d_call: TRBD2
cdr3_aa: CASSQQPAGGTGGELFF
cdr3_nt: TGCGCCAGCAGCCAACAGCCAGCGGGGGGTACCGGCGGGGAGCTGTTTTTT

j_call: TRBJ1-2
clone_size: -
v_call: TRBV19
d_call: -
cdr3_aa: CASRRDYGYTF
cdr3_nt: TGTGCCAGTAGGAGAGACTATGGCTACACCTTC

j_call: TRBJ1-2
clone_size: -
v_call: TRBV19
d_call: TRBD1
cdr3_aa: CASTPRGTGIYGYTF
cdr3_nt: TGTGCCAGTACCCCAAGAGGGACAGGGATCTATGGCTACACCTTC

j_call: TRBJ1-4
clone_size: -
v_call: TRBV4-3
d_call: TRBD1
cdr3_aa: CASSQDRTGGGGTNEKLFF
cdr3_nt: TGCGCCAGCAGCCAAGATAGAACAGGGGGGGGTGGAACTAATGAAAAACTGTTTTTT

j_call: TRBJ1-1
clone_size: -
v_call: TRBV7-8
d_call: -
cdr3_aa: CASSLRVGIGTEAFF
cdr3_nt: TGTGCCAGCAGCTTGAGGGTCGGGATAGGCACTGAAGCTTTCTTT